This T cell receptor beta chain comes out of a study of blood T cell repertoires in COVID-19. Study details: From the United States, Italy and Spain came samples of acute and convalescent COVID-19. PBMCs, B-cell-depleted T cells, or T cells were the source of the cDNA or gDNA that made up the material.

In the study's own analysis: The assay estimated nucleated cells by amplifying reference gene primers. Libraries were prepared by immunoSEQ multiplex PCR; TCRdb keeps only in-frame clonotypes and omits some of them. The V and J calls and clone size come from that table; D and trimming were worked out from the DNA. The sample gives fewer than 85,000 clones, roughly 80% of which show up once; around 30% is in the top ten. The germline CDR1 and CDR2 sequences are LGHDT and YNNKEL (reference sequence). V gave up 4 bases and J gave up 3 bases, with 11 bases separating them. CDR3 length: 14 residues. J is TRBJ2-3 and V is TRBV3-1 (or the pseudogene TRBV3-2), with D hard to call. The receptor was isolated from a human donor in a cohort sampled during active COVID-19. Sequencing used peripheral blood. The CDR3: CASSPTSGTDTQYF. CDR3 sequence (DNA): TGTGCCAGCAGCCCAACCTCGGGTACAGATACGCAGTATTTT.